The 3 T cell receptor beta chains reported below all come from one sample, sequenced in a study of blood T cell repertoires in COVID-19. Repertoires were generated with immunoSEQ multiplex PCR, while TCRdb's copy carries only in-frame clones and drops some. The sample has approximately 230,000 clones; about 80% are singletons. The sequenced material came from peripheral blood. All receptors derive from an elderly man with acute or convalescent COVID-19.

The chain combines TRBV7-9 with TRBJ1-2; D remains ambiguous. The CDR3 consists of 13 residues. The V and J ends lost 5 bases and 4 bases respectively, with 11 bases between them. In germline, CDR1 is SEHNR, CDR2 FQNEAQ (reference sequence). This CDR3 is CASSQNSGYGYTF. The CDR3 DNA is TGTGCCAGCAGCCAAAACAGCGGCTATGGCTACACCTTC.

This rearrangement joins TRBV2 to TRBJ1-5; D is ambiguous. Trimming removed 8 bases from V and 1 base from J, with 12 bases in between. CDR1 and CDR2 (germline): SNHLY, FYNNEI. This CDR3 has 14 amino acids. CDR3 sequence: CASAVEQSNQPQHF. The CDR3 nucleotides read TGTGCCAGCGCTGTGGAGCAAAGCAATCAGCCCCAGCATTTT.

This rearrangement joins TRBV5-1 to TRBJ2-3, with 7 positions matching TRBD1. V shed 0 bases and J 4 bases; nucleotides not matched to a gene: 8. In germline, CDR1 is SGHRS, CDR2 YFSETQ. The CDR3 consists of 16 residues. The DNA for the CDR3 is TGCGCCAGCAGCTTGGCCGGGACAGCAAGGGCAGATACGCAGTATTTT. Its protein is CASSLAGTARADTQYF. Together with reference TRBV5-1 and TRBJ2-3, the CDR3 gives the full variable domain: KAGVTQTPRYLIKTRGQQVTLSCSPISGHRSVSWYQQTPGQGLQFLFEYFSETQRNKGNFPGRFSGRQFSNSRSEMNVSTLELGDSALYLCASSLAGTARADTQYFGPGTRLTVL.